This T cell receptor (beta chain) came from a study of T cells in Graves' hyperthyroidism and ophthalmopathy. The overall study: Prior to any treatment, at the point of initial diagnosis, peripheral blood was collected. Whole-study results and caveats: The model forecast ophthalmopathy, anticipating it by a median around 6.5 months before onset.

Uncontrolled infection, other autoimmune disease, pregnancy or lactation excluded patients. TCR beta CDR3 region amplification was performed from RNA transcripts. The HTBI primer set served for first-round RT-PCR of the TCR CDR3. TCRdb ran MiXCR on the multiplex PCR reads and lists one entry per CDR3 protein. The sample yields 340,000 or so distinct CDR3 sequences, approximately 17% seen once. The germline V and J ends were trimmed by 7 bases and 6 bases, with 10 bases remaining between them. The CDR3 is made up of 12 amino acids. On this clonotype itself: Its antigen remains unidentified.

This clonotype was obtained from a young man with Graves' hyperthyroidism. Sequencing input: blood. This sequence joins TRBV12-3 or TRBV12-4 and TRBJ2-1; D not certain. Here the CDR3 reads CASTKNSNEQFF. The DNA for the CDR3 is TGTGCCAGCACAAAAAACTCCAATGAGCAGTTCTTC.